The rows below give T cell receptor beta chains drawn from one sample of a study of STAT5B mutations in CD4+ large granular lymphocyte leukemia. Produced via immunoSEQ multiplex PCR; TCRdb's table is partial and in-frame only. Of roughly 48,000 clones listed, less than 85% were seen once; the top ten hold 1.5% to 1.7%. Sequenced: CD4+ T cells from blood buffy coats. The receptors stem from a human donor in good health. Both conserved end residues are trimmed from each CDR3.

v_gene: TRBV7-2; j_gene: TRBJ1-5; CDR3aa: ASSSRQGINQPQH
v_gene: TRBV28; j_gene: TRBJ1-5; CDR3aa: ASLSGATSYARPQH
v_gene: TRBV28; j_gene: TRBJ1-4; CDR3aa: ASSLGGQTNEKLF
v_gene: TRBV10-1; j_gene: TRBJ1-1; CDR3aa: ASRGTGGGEIMNTEAF
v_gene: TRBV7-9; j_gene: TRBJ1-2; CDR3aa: ASSLVGTGHGYT
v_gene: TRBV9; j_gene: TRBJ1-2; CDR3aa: ASSRSGQGGNYGYT
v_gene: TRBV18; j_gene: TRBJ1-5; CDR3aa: ASSSGPRDDQPQH
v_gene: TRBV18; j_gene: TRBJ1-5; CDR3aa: ASSPPDQPQH
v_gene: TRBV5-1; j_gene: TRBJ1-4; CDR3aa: ASSLSSGTATLNEKLF
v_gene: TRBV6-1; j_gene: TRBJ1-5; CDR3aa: ASIGREHLNQPQH
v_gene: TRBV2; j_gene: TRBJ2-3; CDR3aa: ASSERASLAGDTQY
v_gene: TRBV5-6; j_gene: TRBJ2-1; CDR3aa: ASSFRASSYNEQF
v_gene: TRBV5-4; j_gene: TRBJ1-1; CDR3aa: ASGGGPTNTEAF
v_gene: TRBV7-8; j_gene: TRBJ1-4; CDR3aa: ASSLGGREKLF
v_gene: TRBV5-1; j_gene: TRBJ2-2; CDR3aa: ASSPPSGTNTGELF
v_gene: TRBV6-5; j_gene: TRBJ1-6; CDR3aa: ASSYDSPRNSPLH
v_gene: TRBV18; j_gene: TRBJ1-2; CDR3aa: ASSPPMPIYGYT
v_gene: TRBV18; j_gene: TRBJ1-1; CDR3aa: ASSPPNRGDTEAF
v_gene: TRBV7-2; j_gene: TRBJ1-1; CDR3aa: ASSPDRVNTEAF
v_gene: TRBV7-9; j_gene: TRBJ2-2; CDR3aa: ASSLRDRENTGELF
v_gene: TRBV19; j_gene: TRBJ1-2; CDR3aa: ASNYRQGFNYGYT
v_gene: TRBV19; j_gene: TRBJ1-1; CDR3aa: ASSTATGVTEAF
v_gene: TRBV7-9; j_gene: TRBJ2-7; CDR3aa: ASSLSYEQY
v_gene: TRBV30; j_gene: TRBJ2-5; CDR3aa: AWSVGNRAQETQY
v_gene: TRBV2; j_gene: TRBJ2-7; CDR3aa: ASKDWSSYEQY
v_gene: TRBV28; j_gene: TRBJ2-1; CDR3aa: ASSSSGFAYNEQF
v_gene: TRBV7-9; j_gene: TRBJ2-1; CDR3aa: ASSRQSYEQF
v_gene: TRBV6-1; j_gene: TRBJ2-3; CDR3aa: ASSDSGQPDTQY
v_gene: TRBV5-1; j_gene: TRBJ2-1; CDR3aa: ASSLGDVSGEQF
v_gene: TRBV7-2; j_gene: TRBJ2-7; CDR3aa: ASSPGLAVIEQY
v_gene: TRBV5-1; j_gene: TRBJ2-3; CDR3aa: ASSWSGVGADTQY
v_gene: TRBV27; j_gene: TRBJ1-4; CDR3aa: ASSGGRGLPTNEKLF
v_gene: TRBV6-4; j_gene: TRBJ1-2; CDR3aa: ASSPNQGTYGYT
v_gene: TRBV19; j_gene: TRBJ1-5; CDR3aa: ASKSQTPGTGGRSNQPQH
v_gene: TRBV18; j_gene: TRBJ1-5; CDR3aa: ASSPPGARQPQH
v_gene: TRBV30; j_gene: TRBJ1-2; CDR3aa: AWSGGPQGYT
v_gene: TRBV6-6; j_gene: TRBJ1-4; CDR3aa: ASSYSGGYNEKLF
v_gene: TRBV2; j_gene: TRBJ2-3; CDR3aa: ASSDGRNTDTQY
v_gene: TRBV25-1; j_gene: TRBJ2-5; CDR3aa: ASSESRVPQETQY
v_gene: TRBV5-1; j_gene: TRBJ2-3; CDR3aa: ASSLETSGGRDTQY